The present T cell receptor (beta chain) was sequenced within a study of shared clonotypes between healthy human individuals. Using immunoSEQ multiplex PCR, the repertoire was profiled, and TCRdb retains in-frame clones only, with some absent. The sample shows a few million clones, around 95% of them seen only once. Germline lookup yields CDR1 LGHNT and CDR2 FRNRAP. This CDR3 is built from 15 residues. V lost 4 bases to trimming and J lost 5 bases, with 17 bases between them. The V call is TRBV12-5, the J call TRBJ2-5; D may be TRBD2 (6 bases). This sequence was found in a man younger than 35 in good health. Sequencing was done on a sample of naive CD4+ T cells sorted from blood. As for subset: CD45RA+ positively selected. The CDR3 loop is CASGWNMGTAETQYF. The CDR3 nucleotides are TGTGCTAGTGGTTGGAATATGGGGACTGCGGAGACCCAGTACTTC.